This record covers a single T cell receptor beta chain. The sample holds many counts of this clone. It lacks a known antigen. This is a mouse receptor, so gene names and germline sequences are those of the mouse. Read sequence stops 4 residues before the CDR3 end, and the germline J gene provides the missing end. Other DNA sequences in the sample encode the same CDR3. Library construction relied on the immunoSEQ multiplex PCR assay. RNA was extracted from all samples and reverse transcribed into cDNA, which served as template for TCR sequencing. SuperScript III was used for first-strand cDNA synthesis, primed with a 2:1 mix of oligo-dT and random hexamers. A synthetic immune receptor repertoire was used to gauge amplification bias, and whatever bias remained was removed computationally. Libraries were sequenced on Illumina HiSeq with 60 bp reads covering the CDR3, read from J toward V. Under the source paper's analysis protocol: Raw reads were preprocessed to remove errors, and CDR3 was defined by IMGT conventions from the conserved cysteine to phenylalanine. To get clonality, Shannon entropy was normalized by log2 of the number of productive unique TCRs and the result was subtracted from 1. Whether each scalp clone was CD4 or CD8 was inferred by checking scalp TCRbeta sequences against the CD4 and CD8 repertoires from sorted blood. TCRdb provides this immuneACCESS table in a form limited to in-frame rearrangements. Some clones are lacking; in checked studies, under half of them reflect an unresolved V gene, and why the rest are absent is not known. V and J calls and clone size are copied from that table; D and trimming were computed from the DNA. In this sample, about 9,000 clones appear, none counted once only. The ten largest clones represent around 19% of the sample.

Pooled mouse cutaneous lymph node cells were stained for CD4, CD8alpha, NKG2D, NKG2ACE and other markers and were then sorted on a BD Influx. The data were obtained in a study of CD8+ T cells in alopecia areata (dated by TCRdb to the late 2010s). General notes on the study: Skin from C3H/HeJ donors aged roughly 6-13 months with spontaneous alopecia was grafted onto female C3H/HeJ recipients aged roughly 6-11 weeks. In both human patients and the C3H/HeJ mouse model, the study applied high-throughput TCRbeta sequencing to look at T cell clonal expansion in alopecia areata. Scalp tissue and sorted CD4+ and CD8+ peripheral blood T cells from patchy and totalis/universalis alopecia areata patients and from healthy controls were covered by human TCRbeta sequencing. Scalp clonality was compared among normal scalp (n=4), patchy alopecia areata scalp (n=8), and alopecia totalis/universalis scalp (n=8). RNA was obtained with the PAXgene miRNA kit for fixed scalp, the miRNeasy kit for PBMCs, and the RNeasy kit for mouse skin. TCRbeta CDR3 regions were amplified by immunoSEQ multiplex PCR using 35 Vbeta forward and 13 Jbeta reverse primers. The investigation overall reported the following: Higher clonality and more expanded CD8+ clones were observed in lesional scalp than in normal scalp, particularly in alopecia totalis/universalis, a finding suggestive of antigenic drive. Shared TCR sequences between patients were less evident than in mice, which may be partly attributable to HLA diversity in the patient population. Resident alphabeta T cells in normal human skin are also sequenced, complicating scalp TCR repertoire analysis, unlike mouse skin dominated by gammadelta T cells.

Measured from the cysteine to the phenylalanine, the CDR3 is 14 residues long. Sequencing covers 30 bases of the CDR3, shown here with the frame starting at base 1. Looking up the germline V gene yields CDR1 MNHDT and CDR2 YYDKIL. The clonotype originates from a C3H/HeJ mouse with alopecia areata. The MHC haplotype that this mouse strain carries is H2-k. The chain links TRBV17 with TRBJ2-5, with 9 bases aligning to TRBD1. Sequenced input: CD8+ T cells sorted from a lymph node. The DNA read from the CDR3 is TGTGCTAGCAGTGTGGGACAGGGTAAAGAC. Translation gives CASSVGQGKD. The full-length CDR3 reads as CASSVGQGKDTQYF.